The clone carrying this T cell receptor beta chain has a handful of counts. Its antigen is not known. Naive CD4+ T cells were purified with Tregs depleted by CD25. TCRdb reanalysed the 5' RACE reads using MiXCR and keeps one entry per CDR3 protein. The table lists under 60,000 distinct CDR3 sequences, roughly 30% of them singletons. Germline V gene sequence: CDR1 DFQATT, CDR2 SNEGSKA (reference sequence). Trimming stripped 1 base from V and 0 bases from J, with 7 bases between. This CDR3 is 14 amino acids long. Study-level findings and limits: Tumor Treg TCRs overlapped most with tumor naive CD4+ cells. Tumor memory CD4+ T cell TCR gene usage clustered with blood and lymph node memory CD4+ cells and lymph node naive CD4+ cells.

The chain is built from TRBV20-1 and TRBJ1-3; D is unresolved. The sequence derives from a female donor with breast cancer. The sample was naive CD4+ T cells sorted from blood. Subset specified: naive CD4+ T cells, CD4+CD45RA+CD25-. The CDR3 is CSARAGFSGNTIYF. The CDR3 DNA sequence: TGCAGTGCTAGAGCCGGGTTCTCTGGAAACACCATATATTTT.